This paragraph reports one T cell receptor (beta chain). Its specificity is unknown. The data were obtained in a study of T cell repertoires in cytomegalovirus infection. On the study more broadly: The authors relied on CMV epitopes, both recently identified HLA-C-restricted and well-studied HLA-B-restricted. From public TCR beta signatures came an indication of both CMV infection and matching HLA type. Study-wide results and caveats: Clonotype analysis showed dominance of the ex vivo response by HLA-C-restricted CMV-specific TCR beta clonotypes. The cumulative frequency of public TCR beta families identified carriers of CMV plus the relevant HLA.

V lost 5 bases to trimming and J lost 0 bases; unmatched junction nucleotides: 6. This CDR3 is built from 15 residues. Germline V CDR1 and CDR2: MNHGY, SAAAGT. TCRdb called the reads again in MiXCR, with one record for every CDR3 protein. The sample includes roughly 340,000 distinct CDR3 sequences, about 29% of them seen just once. The receptor was derived from a human donor in good health (CMV status not recorded). Some clones in this sample may be carry-over from other donors' samples. The material sequenced was cultured PBMCs, taken from culture after CMV antigen stimulation. The chain joins TRBV6-8 to TRBJ1-1, with TRBD1 matching 7 bases. The CDR3 protein is CASSAVQGMNTEAFF. CDR3 DNA sequence: TGTGCCAGCAGTGCCGTACAGGGGATGAACACTGAAGCTTTCTTT.